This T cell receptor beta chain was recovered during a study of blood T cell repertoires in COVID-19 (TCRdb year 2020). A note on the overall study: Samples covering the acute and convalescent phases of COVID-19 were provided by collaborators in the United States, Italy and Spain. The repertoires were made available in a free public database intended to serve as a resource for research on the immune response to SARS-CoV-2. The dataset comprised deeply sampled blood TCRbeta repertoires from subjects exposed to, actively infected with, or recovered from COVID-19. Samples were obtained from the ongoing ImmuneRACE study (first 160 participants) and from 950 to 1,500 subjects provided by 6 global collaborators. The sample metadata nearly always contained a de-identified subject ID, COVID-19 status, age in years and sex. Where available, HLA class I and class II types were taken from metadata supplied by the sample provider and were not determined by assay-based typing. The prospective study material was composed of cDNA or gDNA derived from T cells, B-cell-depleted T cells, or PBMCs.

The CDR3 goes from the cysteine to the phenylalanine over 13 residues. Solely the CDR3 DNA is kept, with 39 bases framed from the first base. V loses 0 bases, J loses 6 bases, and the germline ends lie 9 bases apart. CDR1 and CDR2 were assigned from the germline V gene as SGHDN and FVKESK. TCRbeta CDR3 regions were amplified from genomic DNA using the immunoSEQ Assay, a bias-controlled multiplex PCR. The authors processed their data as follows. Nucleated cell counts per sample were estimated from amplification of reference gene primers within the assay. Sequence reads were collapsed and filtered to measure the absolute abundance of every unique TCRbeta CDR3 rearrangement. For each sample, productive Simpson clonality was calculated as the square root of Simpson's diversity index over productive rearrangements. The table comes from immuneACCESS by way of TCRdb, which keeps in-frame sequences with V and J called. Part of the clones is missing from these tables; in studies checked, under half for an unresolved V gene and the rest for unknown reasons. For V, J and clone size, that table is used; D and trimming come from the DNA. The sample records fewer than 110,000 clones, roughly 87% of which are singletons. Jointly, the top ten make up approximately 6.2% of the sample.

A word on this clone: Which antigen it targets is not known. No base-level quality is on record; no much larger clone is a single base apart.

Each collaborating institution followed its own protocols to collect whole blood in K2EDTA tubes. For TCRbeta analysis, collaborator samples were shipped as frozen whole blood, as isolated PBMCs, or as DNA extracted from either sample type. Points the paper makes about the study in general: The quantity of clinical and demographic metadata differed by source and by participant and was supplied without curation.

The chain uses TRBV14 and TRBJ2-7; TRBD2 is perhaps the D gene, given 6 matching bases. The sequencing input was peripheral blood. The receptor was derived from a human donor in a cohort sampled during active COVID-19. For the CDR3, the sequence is CASSQDWGGEQYF. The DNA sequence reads TGTGCCAGCAGCCAAGATTGGGGAGGCGAGCAGTACTTC.